These 2 T cell receptor beta chains were sequenced from one sample in a study of blood T cell repertoires in COVID-19. Sequenced by immunoSEQ multiplex PCR; TCRdb stores in-frame clones only, minus some. The table shows 160,000 or so clones, with roughly 90% occurring only once. Sequencing used PBMCs or T cells enriched from blood (not recorded which). These receptors were obtained from a human donor with acute COVID-19. The donor label of this sample is uncertain.

V is TRBV13 and J is TRBJ2-1; 9 nucleotides agree with TRBD2. CDR1 and CDR2 from the germline V gene are PRHDT and FYEKMQ (reference sequence). The V and J ends lost 0 bases and 5 bases, in that order; junction bases with no gene match: 8. This CDR3 has 17 residues. This CDR3 reads CASSLGRAGGPNNEQFF. DNA for the CDR3: TGTGCCAGCAGCTTAGGCCGGGCGGGGGGGCCGAACAATGAGCAGTTCTTC.

V is TRBV19 and J is TRBJ2-3; D is undetermined. Germline V gives CDR1 LNHDA, CDR2 SQIVND (reference sequence). Trimming removed 5 bases at V and 2 bases at J, with 8 bases between. This CDR3 contains 13 residues. DNA of the CDR3: TGTGCCAGTAGTGCCTCTAACACAGATACGCAGTATTTT. This translates into CASSASNTDTQYF.